The present T cell receptor (beta chain) was sequenced within a study of OX40 agonist ivuxolimab in advanced cancers. Using immunoSEQ multiplex PCR, the repertoire was profiled, and TCRdb retains in-frame clones only, with some absent. The top ten hold roughly 2.3% of the sample, which has about 64,000 clones, over 65% seen once. Sequences were derived from CD4+ or CD8+ T cells sorted from blood, sampled in a trial of the OX40 agonist ivuxolimab. This receptor was identified in an adult with an advanced solid tumor such as melanoma, head and neck, liver or kidney cancer.

The CDR3 bases are TGTGCCAGCAGCGTAGCTTCAGGGACAGGGATAGATACGCAGTATTTT. Protein product: CASSVASGTGIDTQYF. V is TRBV9 and J is TRBJ2-3, with 9 bases matching TRBD1. After removal of 0 bases from V and 5 bases from J, the junction contained 7 bases not matched to a gene. CDR3 size: 16 residues. The germline gives CDR1 SGDLS, CDR2 YYNGEE.